This T cell receptor beta chain is drawn from a study of blood T cell repertoires in COVID-19. Study details: Samples of COVID-19 (acute and convalescent) were obtained from the United States, Italy and Spain. PBMCs, B-cell-depleted T cells, or T cells provided the cDNA or gDNA that made up the material.

The V and J ends lost 5 bases and 5 bases respectively, with 16 bases between them. The CDR3 consists of 15 residues. Germline V gives CDR1 LGHNA, CDR2 YNFKEQ. This clone occurred many times. Authors' data handling: Estimates of nucleated cell counts were drawn from the amplification of reference gene primers. The protocol was immunoSEQ multiplex PCR, while the TCRdb copy is restricted to in-frame clones and leaves out a portion. That table furnishes V, J and clone size, whereas the DNA furnished D and trimming. The repertoire consists of around 280,000 clones, with around four fifths occurring once and the leading ten covering 4.1%.

This chain connects TRBV4-2 to TRBJ2-1; D is unresolved. The sequence was obtained from a woman in her fifties or sixties with active or convalescent COVID-19. Sequences were obtained from peripheral blood. CDR3: CASSSDARHNNEQFF. The CDR3 nucleotides read TGTGCCAGCAGCTCAGATGCTAGGCACAACAATGAGCAGTTCTTC.